The TCR beta chain under discussion was sequenced for a study of T cell repertoires in cytomegalovirus infection. Study-wide context: It can be stated that public TCR beta signatures indicated CMV infection as well as a matching HLA type.

The study, taken as a whole, reports: What dominated the ex vivo response were HLA-C-restricted CMV-specific TCR beta clonotypes.

This clonotype has a count of ten or more. Its antigen is still unknown. CDR3 length: 15 residues. Germline CDR1 and CDR2: SGHTA and FQGTGA. V lost 1 base, J lost 4 bases, and 4 bases stayed unmatched. TCRdb analysed the reads with MiXCR anew, one entry per CDR3 protein. The sample includes over 250,000 distinct CDR3 sequences, about 25% seen only once; the top ten take around 13%. Sequencing was carried out using PBMCs. The TCR comes from a human donor in good health (CMV status not recorded). Some clones in this sample may be carry-over from other donors' samples. V and J are TRBV7-3 and TRBJ1-1, with 9 nucleotides matching TRBD1. DNA for the CDR3: TGTGCCAGCAGCTTAATGGGACAGGGAGGCACTGAAGCTTTCTTT. Protein sequence: CASSLMGQGGTEAFF.